This TCR beta chain was retrieved from a study of T cell changes during pregnancy in multiple sclerosis. In germline, CDR1 is SNHLY, CDR2 FYNNEI. Trimming left V 8 bases short and J 4 bases short, with 17 bases between. The CDR3 sequence is 15 residues long. The protocol was immunoSEQ multiplex PCR, while the TCRdb copy is restricted to in-frame clones and leaves out a portion. The sample lists over 70,000 clones; around 90% were seen once. This clonotype was obtained from a female donor in good health, enrolled as a control in a pregnancy study. The sequences come from peripheral blood, collected in the first trimester of pregnancy. The chain is built from TRBV2 and TRBJ2-2, with TRBD1 as a possible D gene (7 bases). CDR3 sequence reads: CASGGNRGATGELFF. The DNA of the CDR3 is TGTGCCAGCGGGGGGAACAGGGGCGCCACCGGGGAGCTGTTTTTT.